The 11 T cell receptor beta chains below all came from one sample that was sequenced in a study of cytomegalovirus exposure and HLA in healthy donors. Only in-frame clones appear in the TCRdb table, and some are missing; sequencing was by immunoSEQ multiplex PCR. The profile covers about 140,000 clones, with approximately 84% appearing a single time and approximately 1.4% taken by the ten largest. The specimen was PBMCs. The receptors here all came from a woman in her twenties or thirties in good health and CMV-seronegative.

CDR3 in amino acids: CASSLVGGSSGNTIYF. The CDR3, as DNA: TGCGCCAGCAGCTTGGTAGGGGGATCTTCTGGAAACACCATATATTTT. The chain joins TRBV5-1 to TRBJ1-3; tentatively, D is TRBD1 (6 bases). Trimming stripped 0 bases from V and 1 base from J, with 11 bases between. Germline V gives CDR1 SGHRS, CDR2 YFSETQ. There are 16 residues in the CDR3.

This rearrangement joins TRBV2 to TRBJ2-3; 9 positions match TRBD1. V lost 7 bases and J lost 5; bases outside the gene matches: 10. Germline V gives CDR1 SNHLY, CDR2 FYNNEI. The CDR3 runs 15 residues. For the CDR3, the DNA is TGTGCCAGCAACCCACAGGGGGCGAAGGGAGATACGCAGTATTTT. It yields the protein CASNPQGAKGDTQYF.

The chain carries TRBV7-2 and TRBJ2-3, with TRBD2 matching over 8 bases. The V and J ends lost 5 bases and 9 bases, in that order; junction bases with no gene match: 4. There are 12 residues in the CDR3. Germline V CDR1 and CDR2: SGHTA, FQGNSA. CDR3 loop: CASSTLAGTQYF. The CDR3 DNA reads TGTGCCAGCAGCACCTTAGCGGGGACGCAGTATTTT. Looking up the rest from reference TRBV7-2 and TRBJ2-3 gives the full variable domain: GAGVSQSPSNKVTEKGKDVELRCDPISGHTALYWYRQSLGQGLEFLIYFQGNSAPDKSGLPSDRFSAERTGGSVSTLTIQRTQQEDSAVYLCASSTLAGTQYFGPGTRLTVL.

The rearrangement uses TRBV27 and TRBJ2-7, with D perhaps matching TRBD1 (5 bases). Germline V gene sequence: CDR1 MNHEY, CDR2 SMNVEV (reference sequence). V lost 7 bases and J 0 bases, leaving 16 bases between the germline ends. The CDR3 has 15 residues. The CDR3 loop is CASKIGQGSSYEQYF. The DNA for the CDR3 is TGTGCCAGCAAAATTGGGCAGGGATCCTCCTACGAGCAGTACTTC.

The chain combines TRBV20-1 with TRBJ2-1, with D maybe TRBD1 (5 bases). Trimming shortened V by 4 bases and J by 5 bases, and 6 bases separated the two germline ends. CDR1 and CDR2 from the germline V gene are DFQATT and SNEGSKA (reference sequence). This CDR3 has 11 residues. CDR3 sequence (DNA): TGCAGTGCTACAGGGAACAATGAGCAGTTCTTC. Translation gives CSATGNNEQFF.

The chain recombines TRBV27 with TRBJ1-2; no firm D call. This CDR3 spans 15 amino acids. The germline V gene encodes CDR1 MNHEY and CDR2 SMNVEV (reference sequence). Trimming shortened V by 6 bases and J by 4 bases, and 18 bases separated the two germline ends. The CDR3 sequence: CASSHGGGLFYGYTF. CDR3 DNA sequence: TGTGCCAGCAGCCACGGTGGAGGCCTCTTCTATGGCTACACCTTC.

This clone showed up just a few times. V gene TRBV11-2 combines with J gene TRBJ2-7; 8 bases are a match to TRBD1. The CDR3 covers 14 residues. The germline V gene encodes CDR1 SGHAT and CDR2 FQNNGV. J gave up 5 bases and V 1 base, and 4 bases lay outside the gene matches. The CDR3 spells CASSLAGGFDEQYF. The CDR3 coding sequence is TGTGCCAGCAGCTTAGCAGGGGGCTTCGACGAGCAGTACTTC.

The chain links TRBV2 to TRBJ2-7; a weak D match, TRBD2 (7 bases). The germline V and J ends were trimmed by 2 bases and 2 bases, with 13 bases remaining between them. The germline gives CDR1 SNHLY, CDR2 FYNNEI. This CDR3 contains 15 residues. CDR3 in DNA: TGTGCCAGCAGTGAAATCGGCGGGGGCCCCTACGAGCAGTACTTC. Its translation is CASSEIGGGPYEQYF.

This chain links TRBV5-8 with TRBJ2-2, with 10 bases matching TRBD1. The length of the CDR3 is 16 residues. Germline CDR1 reads SGHTS; CDR2 reads YDEGEE. V shed 4 bases and J 4 bases; nucleotides not matched to a gene: 7. CDR3 sequence: CASSDPGTGATGELFF. The CDR3 DNA follows: TGTGCCAGCAGCGATCCCGGGACAGGGGCCACCGGGGAGCTGTTTTTT.

This sequence joins TRBV18 and TRBJ1-1; no firm D call. CDR1 and CDR2 from the germline V gene are KGHSH and LQKENI. V lost 3 bases and J lost 8, with 13 bases in between. The CDR3 consists of 13 residues. This CDR3 is CASSPPGDREAFF. CDR3 sequence (DNA): TGTGCCAGCTCACCTCCCGGGGATCGGGAAGCTTTCTTT.

The gene calls are TRBV6-1 and TRBJ1-6; 9 nucleotides agree with TRBD1. This CDR3 comprises 18 residues. Trimming at V came to 4 bases and at J to 0 bases, leaving 7 bases not matched to a gene. The germline CDR1 and CDR2 sequences are MNHNS and SASEGT. The CDR3 DNA reads TGTGCCAGCAGTGGCTCACAGGGGGCAGTCTCCTATAATTCACCCCTCCACTTT. It encodes CASSGSQGAVSYNSPLHF.